The text below deals with one TCR beta chain. What it binds is not known. This entry is derived from a study of cytomegalovirus exposure and HLA in healthy donors. Across the study: Genotyping of 400 or so donors showed that about 84% belonged to the Caucasian-associated ancestry cluster.

V trimming: 11 bases; J trimming: 7 bases; junction bases outside the gene matches: 6. CDR3 length equals 12 residues. CDR1 is SGHTA and CDR2 is FQGNSA in the germline V gene. The PCR used 60 Vbeta and 13 Jbeta primers. The assay was immunoSEQ multiplex PCR, and TCRdb's table has in-frame clones only and misses some. The profile shows over 150,000 clones, about three quarters of them singletons. Study conclusions and caveats: Earlier results showed most TCR beta V segments being productive about 87% or about 30% of the time. Reports showed the classifier diagnosing cytomegalovirus status with high specificity and sensitivity.

The rearrangement joins TRBV7-2 to TRBJ2-1; TRBD2 agrees at 9 bases. The sequence came from a young man in good health and CMV-seronegative. What was sequenced was PBMCs. CDR3 in amino acids: CAWGREGNEQFF. The CDR3 coding sequence is TGTGCCTGGGGGCGGGAGGGGAATGAGCAGTTCTTC.